This T cell receptor beta chain stems from a study of a mutant IDH1 vaccine in newly diagnosed glioma. Looking at the study overall: Vaccination began 4-6 weeks post radiotherapy alone, or with temozolomide cycles.

As regards this clone: Antigen unknown.

This table comes from immunoSEQ multiplex PCR, and its TCRdb copy is limited to in-frame clones, with some not included. Of roughly 40,000 clones listed, around 90% are singletons. The V gene's germline CDR1 is SGHDN and CDR2 FVKESK. The CDR3 is made up of 16 amino acids. Deletions cut 2 bases from V and 5 bases from J, with 16 bases between. Regarding time point: week 23, last vaccination. The vaccine gave 300 ug of a 20-mer mutant IDH1 peptide subcutaneously per dose. Donors had new WHO grade 3 or 4 IDH1-mutant, ATRX-lost astrocytomas. This chain connects TRBV14 to TRBJ2-1; tentatively, D is TRBD1 or TRBD2 (6 bases each). The material sequenced was PBMCs, taken from a glioma patient whose treatment included an IDH1 peptide vaccine. The source of this sequence is a man aged 50 to 59 with glioma. CDR3 loop: CASSQSRGGQNNEQFF. The CDR3 DNA reads TGTGCCAGCAGCCAAAGTCGTGGGGGGCAAAACAATGAGCAGTTCTTC.